This T cell receptor (beta chain) derives from a study of human CD4 T cells and Enterobacteriaceae. Using immunoSEQ multiplex PCR, the repertoire was profiled, and TCRdb retains in-frame clones only, with some absent. In the table there are about 29,000 clones, approximately 81% of which are singletons. Germline V gene data show CDR1 as LNHDA and CDR2 as SQIVND (reference sequence). The ends were cut back, 6 bases at V and 7 bases at J, with 10 bases in the middle. The CDR3 loop spans 13 amino acids. All CD4+ cells other than CD45RA+CCR7+CD95- naive cells were sorted as memory, over 95% pure. Before sorting, cells positive for CD8, CD14, CD16, CD56, CD19 or bright CD25 were removed.

Sequencing was performed on memory CD4+ T cells from blood. The origin of this receptor is a human donor in good health. J is TRBJ1-6 and V is TRBV19, with a possible D match to TRBD1 (5 bases). CDR3 DNA sequence: TGTGCCAGTAGGGACAACACCAATTCACCCCTCCACTTT. Translation: CASRDNTNSPLHF.